Listed below are T cell receptor beta chains from one sample, sequenced in a study of blood T cell repertoires in COVID-19. TCRdb's table, derived via immunoSEQ multiplex PCR, lists solely in-frame clones and lacks some. The sample lists 170,000 or so clones, around 90% seen once, with roughly 0.53% in the top ten. Sequenced sample: peripheral blood. The receptor source for this set is a man in his sixties with COVID-19, enrolled during active disease. Both conserved end residues are part of each CDR3. The D gene is left open where the match is weak. The listing skips clone size in some rows; elsewhere it reads once, few, many or a size class.

CDR3: CASSEYRSLNTEAFF
DNA: TGTGCCAGCAGTGAATATCGCAGTTTGAACACTGAAGCTTTCTTT
J: TRBJ1-1
V: TRBV25-1
length: 15
D: NA
size: NA

CDR3: CASTGSRLRGGYTF
DNA: TGTGCCAGTACTGGCTCCCGGTTGAGAGGTGGCTACACCTTC
J: TRBJ1-2
V: TRBV19
length: 14
D: NA
size: NA

CDR3: CASSPRTSSYNEQFF
DNA: TGCGCCAGCAGCCCCCGGACTAGCTCCTACAATGAGCAGTTCTTC
J: TRBJ2-1
V: TRBV5-1
length: 15
D: TRBD2
size: NA

CDR3: CASKPSDSMNTEAFF
DNA: TGTGCCAGCAAACCTTCGGACAGCATGAACACTGAAGCTTTCTTT
J: TRBJ1-1
V: TRBV28
length: 15
D: NA
size: NA

CDR3: CASGLFLAGGGETQYF
DNA: TGTGCTAGTGGTTTGTTTCTAGCGGGAGGTGGGGAGACCCAGTACTTC
J: TRBJ2-5
V: TRBV12-5
length: 16
D: TRBD2
size: few

CDR3: CASSLEAGGVYEQYF
DNA: TGTGCCAGCAGCTTGGAGGCGGGGGGGGTCTACGAGCAGTACTTC
J: TRBJ2-7
V: TRBV5-4
length: 15
D: TRBD2
size: once

CDR3: CATQDATHQETQYF
DNA: TGTGCCACACAGGACGCTACTCACCAAGAGACCCAGTACTTC
J: TRBJ2-5
V: TRBV24-1
length: 14
D: NA
size: NA

CDR3: CASSLDPRGRESSYEQYF
DNA: TGTGCCAGCAGCTTAGACCCCAGGGGGCGGGAGAGCTCCTACGAGCAGTACTTC
J: TRBJ2-7
V: TRBV11-3
length: 18
D: NA
size: NA

CDR3: CASKEQNQPQHF
DNA: TGTGCCAGCAAGGAGCAAAATCAGCCCCAGCATTTT
J: TRBJ1-5
V: TRBV28
length: 12
D: NA
size: NA

CDR3: CASSFAVQNTGELFF
DNA: TGTGCCAGCAGCTTTGCGGTACAGAACACCGGGGAGCTGTTTTTT
J: TRBJ2-2
V: TRBV7-2
length: 15
D: NA
size: few